The 8 T cell receptor beta chains reported below all come from one sample, sequenced in a study of blood T cell repertoires in COVID-19. TCRdb keeps only in-frame clones here, not all; method: immunoSEQ multiplex PCR. This sample yields more than 200,000 clones, of which about 89% are seen a single time; around 4% belongs to the top ten. The specimen was PBMCs or T cells enriched from blood (not recorded which). The receptors originated from a woman aged 30 to 39 who had recovered from COVID-19.

The chain combines TRBV5-6 with TRBJ2-7; D might be TRBD1 (5 bases). V shed 4 bases and J shed 0 bases, with 17 bases lying between them. The CDR3 is 16 amino acids. Per the germline V gene, CDR1 is SGHDT and CDR2 is YYEEEE. CDR3 coding DNA: TGTGCCAGCAGCCCCACATTAACAGGTCTCTCCTACGAGCAGTACTTC. It codes for CASSPTLTGLSYEQYF.

The chain employs TRBV28 and TRBJ1-5, with a possible D match to TRBD1 (5 bases). Looked up from germline, CDR1 is MDHEN and CDR2 is SYDVKM. The V end lost 4 bases, the J end lost 4 bases, and 11 bases lay between the germline ends. The CDR3 consists of 14 residues. CDR3 DNA sequence: TGTGCCAGCAGTTACCCGGGGGGTAATCAGCCCCAGCATTTT. Residues: CASSYPGGNQPQHF.

The chain recombines TRBV27 with TRBJ1-2, with TRBD1 identical over 12 bases. Germline V gives CDR1 MNHEY, CDR2 SMNVEV (reference sequence). The CDR3 is 14 residues long. J was trimmed by 7 bases and V by 5 bases; bases with no gene match: 5. CDR3 sequence: CASSPWDRGLGYTF. The CDR3 DNA follows: TGTGCCAGCAGTCCCTGGGACAGGGGGCTTGGCTACACCTTC.

The chain carries TRBV4-2 and TRBJ1-2; 7 nucleotides line up with TRBD1. The CDR3 contains 14 residues. Germline CDR1 reads LGHNA; CDR2 reads YNFKEQ. Trimming at V came to 3 bases and at J to 1 base, leaving 2 bases not matched to a gene. The CDR3 spells CASSHGQVNYGYTF. CDR3 DNA: TGTGCCAGCAGCCACGGACAGGTTAACTATGGCTACACCTTC.

This chain links TRBV30 with TRBJ2-1; D possibly corresponds to TRBD2 (6 bases). The CDR3 runs to 11 residues. V was clipped by 2 bases and J by 14 bases, with 13 bases between them. Germline V gives CDR1 GTSNPN, CDR2 SVGIG (reference sequence). CDR3 loop: CAWSSWGEEFF. The DNA of the CDR3 is TGTGCCTGGAGTTCTTGGGGGGAGGAGTTCTTC.

As regards this clone: A read error may account for a junction end that differs from germline. The chain employs TRBV7-7 and TRBJ2-5; perhaps TRBD1 as D (5 bases). The CDR3 length is 14 residues. Germline V gene lookup returns CDR1 SSHAT and CDR2 FNYEAQ (reference sequence). Here the CDR3 reads CASSPQGTWETQYF. The DNA of the CDR3 is TGTGCTAGCAGCCCCCAGGGAACTTGGGAGACCCAGTACTTC. The full variable domain, with the rest looked up from reference TRBV7-7 and TRBJ2-5, is GAGVSQSPRYKVTKRGQDVTLRCDPISSHATLYWYQQALGQGPEFLTYFNYEAQPDKSGLPSDRFSAERPEGSISTLTIQRTEQRDSAMYRCASSPQGTWETQYFGPGTRLLVL.

This sequence joins TRBV20-1 and TRBJ2-7; D is possibly TRBD1 (6 bases). This CDR3 comprises 13 residues. V gave up 3 bases and J gave up 5 bases, with 14 bases separating them. Germline V CDR1 and CDR2: DFQATT, SNEGSKA (reference sequence). The chain's CDR3 is CSASSGHINEQYF. CDR3 sequence (DNA): TGCAGTGCTAGTTCGGGACATATAAACGAGCAGTACTTC.

V gene TRBV4-2 combines with J gene TRBJ1-2, with D possibly matching TRBD1 (6 bases). This CDR3 contains 15 residues. Germline CDR1 and CDR2: LGHNA and YNFKEQ. V was cut by 0 bases and J by 4 bases, with 12 bases left in between. The CDR3 is CASSQELQGSYGYTF. CDR3 DNA sequence: TGTGCCAGCAGCCAAGAGTTGCAGGGGAGCTATGGCTACACCTTC.